The 10 T cell receptor beta chains below come from one sample, sequenced in a study of blood T cells in healthy people across ages. Alongside a J-beta primer mix, a sample-barcoded 5' primer served in a second PCR lasting roughly 7 to 12 cycles. MiXCR, applied by TCRdb to the 5' RACE reads, yields one record per CDR3 protein. The profile shows about 380,000 distinct CDR3 sequences, over 45% of them singletons. Material: blood. These receptors were obtained from a man in his sixties in good health.

This clonotype was recorded only once. The CDR3 sequence: CAWSGGRAADTQYF. As DNA, the CDR3 is TGTGCCTGGAGTGGGGGTAGAGCCGCAGATACGCAGTATTTT. V usage is TRBV30 and J usage is TRBJ2-3, with unresolved D. This CDR3 comprises 14 residues. Germline assignment: CDR1 GTSNPN and CDR2 SVGIG (reference sequence). With 1 base removed from V and 4 bases from J, the gap between germline ends came to 12 bases.

A remark on this clonotype: The junction does not match germline at one end; this may be a read error. The chain carries TRBV7-9 and TRBJ2-1, with 9 bases lining up with TRBD2. The CDR3 is 15 residues long. CDR1 and CDR2 (germline): SEHNR, FQNEAQ (reference sequence). CDR3 coding DNA: TGTGCCAGCAGCTTATTGCGCGGGAGGGTGGATGAGCGGTTCTTC. Protein: CASSLLRGRVDERFF.

V gene TRBV7-3 combines with J gene TRBJ2-3; D uncertain. Germline V gene data show CDR1 as SGHTA and CDR2 as FQGTGA. CDR3 length: 12 residues. V lost 5 bases, J lost 7 bases, and 10 bases lay in between. The CDR3 sequence: CASSQNRNTQYF. The CDR3 DNA follows: TGTGCCAGCAGCCAAAACCGAAATACGCAGTATTTT.

In DNA, the CDR3 is TGCGCCAGCAGCCCTGGACGGGTTTCTAGCTCTGGGGCCAACGTCCTGACTTTC. Amino acids: CASSPGRVSSSGANVLTF. The chain recombines TRBV5-1 with TRBJ2-6; no reliable D call. The CDR3 has 18 amino acids. Germline values: CDR1 SGHRS, CDR2 YFSETQ. V gave up 4 bases and J gave up 0 bases, with 17 bases separating them.

The chain employs TRBV6-2 or TRBV6-3 and TRBJ1-5, with a tentative D call TRBD1 (5 bases). The CDR3 runs 16 residues. Germline V gives CDR1 MNHEY, CDR2 SVGEGT. Trimming left V 5 bases short and J 0 bases short, with 14 bases between. The CDR3 DNA reads as TGTGCCAGCAGTAACCCAGACAGCCATAGCAATCAGCCCCAGCATTTT. It translates to CASSNPDSHSNQPQHF.

The CDR3 reads CASRGWTREETQYF. CDR3 bases: TGTGCCAGCAGGGGATGGACTAGGGAAGAGACCCAGTACTTC. The chain combines TRBV6-2 or TRBV6-3 with TRBJ2-5; 7 bases agree with TRBD2. Germline trimming cut 6 bases from V and 3 bases from J; bases unmatched to any gene: 7. CDR1 is MNHEY, CDR2 SVGEGT, per germline. This CDR3 is built from 14 residues.

The chain links TRBV29-1 to TRBJ2-1; 10 nucleotides agree with TRBD2. Germline trimming cut 4 bases from V and 9 bases from J; bases unmatched to any gene: 18. Per the germline V gene, CDR1 is SQVTM and CDR2 is ANQGSEA. The CDR3 loop spans 17 amino acids. This CDR3 reads CSVGKTGLAYRNGEQFF. CDR3 in DNA: TGCAGCGTTGGCAAGACGGGACTAGCGTATAGGAATGGTGAGCAGTTCTTC.

J is TRBJ2-7 and V is TRBV6-5, with D maybe TRBD2 (7 bases). Trimming removed 5 bases at V and 3 bases at J, with 17 bases between. This CDR3 comprises 15 residues. Germline CDR1 is MNHEY and CDR2 is SVGAGI. The CDR3, as DNA: TGTGCCAGCAGTATACGGGGGGCGCAGGACTACGAGCAGTACTTC. This sequence encodes CASSIRGAQDYEQYF.

The chain joins TRBV29-1 to TRBJ2-5; 7 bases map to TRBD1. The CDR3 sequence is 14 residues long. Germline V gene data show CDR1 as SQVTM and CDR2 as ANQGSEA. J gave up 5 bases and V 1 base, and 7 bases lay outside the gene matches. The DNA for the CDR3 is TGCAGCGTTGAAGGGGTGCAGGGGGAGGAGACCCAGTACTTC. Translation: CSVEGVQGEETQYF.

Notes on this clonotype: Relative to the germline gene, one junction end is altered; a read error may explain this. The J gene is TRBJ2-7, the V gene TRBV11-1; D unclear. Germline loops: CDR1 SGHAT, CDR2 FQDESV (reference sequence). The CDR3 consists of 13 residues. Written as DNA, the CDR3 is TGTGCCAACAGCTGGACCGGTACCTACGAGCAGTACTTC. This encodes CANSWTGTYEQYF.